This TCR beta chain was profiled in a study of CD8+CD57+ T cells in acquired aplastic anemia. Study-wide background: The mean DNA yield obtained from sorted CD4+ and CD8+ cells came to 3 to 3.5 ug.

Trimming cost V 3 bases and J 3 bases; bases outside gene matches: 9. This CDR3 is built from 15 residues. Germline lookup yields CDR1 SGHTS and CDR2 YDEGEE. The template for TCR beta VDJ and CDR3 sequence profiling was genomic DNA. TCRdb re-called the reads with MiXCR, one entry per CDR3 protein. Of 160,000 or so distinct CDR3 sequences in the sample, roughly 48% were seen once. This clonotype has ten or more counts. By flow cytometry, patients selected for sequencing had shown an expansion of CD8+CD57+ cells. The patients, all of them, had severe acquired aplastic anemia. All patients were therapy-naive when blood was sampled.

The sequence came from a human donor with aplastic anemia. Sequences were obtained from sorted CD4+, CD8+, or CD8+CD57+ T cells (not recorded which) from PBMCs. The rearrangement links TRBV5-8 to TRBJ2-7, with TRBD1 matching 7 bases. Here the CDR3 reads CASSSWTGRNYEQYF. The CDR3 region has the DNA TGTGCCAGCAGCTCCTGGACAGGTCGTAACTACGAGCAGTACTTC.